This T cell receptor (beta chain) was retrieved from a study of cytomegalovirus exposure and HLA in healthy donors. As for the study in general: About 180 million T cells yielded approximately 100 million unique TCR beta sequences, as an earlier analysis found.

Trimming stripped 6 bases from V and 6 bases from J, with 12 bases between. Germline V gene lookup returns CDR1 MNHNY and CDR2 SVGAGI (reference sequence). The CDR3 spans 13 residues. PCR used 60 Vbeta primers and 13 Jbeta primers. Some clones are missing from TCRdb's copy, which holds only in-frame ones; the method was immunoSEQ multiplex PCR. The sample yields about 180,000 clones, about 85% seen once. Concerning this clone: Antigen specificity is unknown.

Study-level results: A reported reduction in N-insertions relative to the roughly 670-donor mean was seen in an Asian-associated ancestry cluster in a later analysis. The authors excluded some V segments, including TRBV6-2 and TRBV6-3, as indistinguishable. The authors listed 180 or so TCR beta chains as cytomegalovirus-associated.

The rearrangement joins TRBV6-6 to TRBJ2-1; no clear D. The TCR sequence derives from a boy aged 2-15 years in good health and CMV-seronegative. Sequenced material: PBMCs. Here the CDR3 reads CASRPGPSNEQFF. CDR3 DNA sequence: TGTGCCAGCAGGCCAGGTCCTTCCAATGAGCAGTTCTTC.